This TCR beta chain comes out of a study of metastatic and nonmetastatic thyroid tumors. Patients had received no treatment of any kind before thyroid surgery. V shed 2 bases and J shed 3 bases, with 11 bases lying between them. The CDR3 covers 15 residues. CDR1 and CDR2 (germline): MNHEY, SVGEGT. TCRdb re-called the PCR reads through MiXCR. The sample carries about 40,000 clones, about 17% recorded once. The sample holds many counts of this clone. Other DNA sequences within the sample encode an identical CDR3. This clonotype was obtained from a female donor with papillary thyroid cancer or a benign thyroid nodule (not recorded which). Some clones in this sample may be carry-over from other donors' samples. The chain joins TRBV6-2 or TRBV6-3 to TRBJ1-5; no firm D call. The sequenced sample consisted of tumor tissue. The CDR3 loop is CASSYGGNLNQPQHF. The CDR3 bases are TGTGCCAGCAGTTACGGAGGGAATCTCAATCAGCCCCAGCATTTT.